The 15 T cell receptor beta chains below all came from one sample that was sequenced in a study of CD8 T cells in Susac syndrome. Random hexamers served to reverse transcribe roughly 0.45 to 1 ug RNA. TCRdb recomputed calls from the immunoSEQ multiplex PCR reads with MiXCR, one row per CDR3 protein. The table has 100,000 to 110,000 distinct CDR3 sequences, 95% seen once. The material sequenced was CD8+ T cells from PBMCs. Source of these receptors: a human donor with Susac syndrome.

The chain employs TRBV6-4 and TRBJ1-3; 7 nucleotides match TRBD1. J lost 7 bases, V lost 0 bases, and 3 bases had no gene match. The CDR3 covers 14 residues. In germline, CDR1 is MRHNA, CDR2 SNTAGT. CDR3 amino acids: CASSDSGQQNTIYF. In DNA, the CDR3 is TGTGCCAGCAGTGACTCGGGACAGCAGAACACCATATATTTT.

The chain's CDR3 is CASSFGGQGLRYEQYF. CDR3 DNA: TGTGCCAGCAGCTTTGGTGGACAGGGGTTAAGATACGAGCAGTACTTC. The chain combines TRBV5-6 with TRBJ2-7; TRBD1 agrees at 9 bases. The V and J ends lost 2 bases and 4 bases, in that order; junction bases with no gene match: 10. Per the germline V gene, CDR1 is SGHDT and CDR2 is YYEEEE. The CDR3 spans 16 residues.

This clonotype appeared a single time. This rearrangement joins TRBV7-2 to TRBJ2-1; D is undetermined. Germline lookup yields CDR1 SGHTA and CDR2 FQGNSA. The CDR3 totals 15 residues. V lost 8 bases and J lost 5, with 19 bases in between. In nucleotides, the CDR3 is TGTGCCAGCGCCCCCGCGGTAGGTTGGGACAATGAGCAGTTCTTC. Its protein product is CASAPAVGWDNEQFF.

The chain recombines TRBV7-2 with TRBJ2-4, with a tentative D call TRBD2 (6 bases). V gave up 4 bases and J gave up 10 bases, with 11 bases separating them. The CDR3 runs 12 residues. Germline values: CDR1 SGHTA, CDR2 FQGNSA. CDR3 protein: CASSSSEGIQYF. The CDR3 DNA is TGTGCCAGCAGCTCTAGCGAGGGGATTCAGTACTTC. Full variable domain (missing parts from reference TRBV7-2 and TRBJ2-4): GAGVSQSPSNKVTEKGKDVELRCDPISGHTALYWYRQSLGQGLEFLIYFQGNSAPDKSGLPSDRFSAERTGGSVSTLTIQRTQQEDSAVYLCASSSSEGIQYFGAGTRLSVL.

V gene TRBV5-1 combines with J gene TRBJ2-3; possible D gene TRBD2, 5 bases. Trimming pared 2 bases from V and 0 bases from J, leaving 10 bases between. This CDR3 comprises 15 residues. The V gene's germline CDR1 is SGHRS and CDR2 YFSETQ. The CDR3 DNA reads as TGCGCCAGCAGCTTAGGACGCGGGAGCACAGATACGCAGTATTTT. This translates into CASSLGRGSTDTQYF. Filled out from reference TRBV5-1 and TRBJ2-3, the complete variable domain reads KAGVTQTPRYLIKTRGQQVTLSCSPISGHRSVSWYQQTPGQGLQFLFEYFSETQRNKGNFPGRFSGRQFSNSRSEMNVSTLELGDSALYLCASSLGRGSTDTQYFGPGTRLTVL.

V gene TRBV11-3 combines with J gene TRBJ2-1; 8 positions agree with TRBD2. CDR1 and CDR2 from the germline V gene are SGHNT and YENEEA. V lost 5 bases and J lost 6; bases outside the gene matches: 9. This CDR3 has 15 residues. The CDR3 nucleotides read TGTGCCAGCAGCCGGGGGGGCGGGGGCCGCAATGAGCAGTTCTTC. It yields the protein CASSRGGGGRNEQFF.

V gene TRBV4-1 combines with J gene TRBJ2-7, with D possibly matching TRBD1 (7 bases). The V end was cut by 4 bases, the J end by 3 bases, with 19 bases between. CDR3 length: 16 residues. The germline CDR1 and CDR2 sequences are MGHRA and YSYEKL. The CDR3 DNA is TGCGCCAGCAGCCCCACGGGGGACAGCTCCTACTACGAGCAGTACTTC. This sequence encodes CASSPTGDSSYYEQYF.

The chain carries TRBV13 and TRBJ1-2, with D tentatively TRBD1 (5 bases). V lost 7 bases, J lost 8 bases, and 17 bases lay in between. The CDR3 loop spans 13 amino acids. Germline CDR1 PRHDT, CDR2 FYEKMQ (reference sequence). CDR3 coding DNA: TGTGCCAGCACAAGGGCTGAGTGGGGGGGCTACACCTTC. This gives the protein CASTRAEWGGYTF.

The chain recombines TRBV4-1 with TRBJ2-7, with D perhaps given as TRBD1 or TRBD2 (5 bases each). Germline CDR1 and CDR2: MGHRA and YSYEKL. V dropped 3 bases and J dropped 2 bases, with 11 bases sitting between them. This CDR3 is built from 14 residues. In DNA form, the CDR3 reads TGCGCCAGCAGCCATGTTGGGGGAACCTACGAGCAGTACTTC. Encoded protein: CASSHVGGTYEQYF.

The chain has TRBV20-1 and TRBJ2-7; a possible D gene is TRBD2 (5 bases). Germline V gene data show CDR1 as DFQATT and CDR2 as SNEGSKA (reference sequence). V lost 3 bases to trimming and J lost 3 bases, with 15 bases between them. The CDR3 totals 14 residues. CDR3 in DNA: TGCAGTGCTAGTGCTGCGGGCCCGAACTACGAGCAGTACTTC. Amino acid sequence: CSASAAGPNYEQYF.

The rearrangement joins TRBV6-5 to TRBJ2-1, with TRBD2 matching 9 bases. The ends lost 4 bases at V and 9 bases at J; junction bases unmatched: 7. The CDR3 sequence is 14 residues long. In germline, CDR1 is MNHEY, CDR2 SVGAGI. The CDR3 region has the DNA TGTGCCAGCAGTTTTTTGGCGGGAGGGGGTGAGCAGTTCTTC. Amino acids: CASSFLAGGGEQFF.

V is TRBV20-1 and J is TRBJ2-1; D uncertain. Trimming pared 3 bases from V and 1 base from J, leaving 13 bases between. Germline loops: CDR1 DFQATT, CDR2 SNEGSKA (reference sequence). The CDR3 contains 15 residues. DNA of the CDR3: TGCAGTGCTAGGCGACTGCAGGAATCCTACAATGAGCAGTTCTTC. It is translated as CSARRLQESYNEQFF.

V gene TRBV29-1 combines with J gene TRBJ1-5, with no clear D. Germline CDR1 and CDR2: SQVTM and ANQGSEA. V lost 7 bases and J 5 bases, leaving 15 bases between the germline ends. The CDR3 spans 13 residues. The CDR3 reads CSGPARNDQPQHF. The CDR3 bases are TGCAGCGGCCCTGCGCGGAATGATCAGCCCCAGCATTTT.

J is TRBJ2-1 and V is TRBV11-1; TRBD2 might be the D (5 bases). There are 14 residues in the CDR3. V was shortened by 5 bases and J by 8 bases, with 16 bases between the two germline ends. The germline V gene has CDR1 SGHAT and CDR2 FQDESV (reference sequence). In DNA form, the CDR3 reads TGTGCCAGCAGCGTAGGACCCCGGCGGGATGAGCAGTTCTTC. Translated, it gives CASSVGPRRDEQFF.

V usage is TRBV18 and J usage is TRBJ2-5, with D possibly matching TRBD2 (6 bases). The length of the CDR3 is 15 residues. Germline V gene lookup returns CDR1 KGHSH and CDR2 LQKENI. Trimming cost V 6 bases and J 1 base, with 15 bases left between them. The CDR3 loop is CASSPLAGFQETQYF. The CDR3 DNA reads as TGTGCCAGCTCCCCTCTCGCGGGGTTCCAAGAGACCCAGTACTTC.